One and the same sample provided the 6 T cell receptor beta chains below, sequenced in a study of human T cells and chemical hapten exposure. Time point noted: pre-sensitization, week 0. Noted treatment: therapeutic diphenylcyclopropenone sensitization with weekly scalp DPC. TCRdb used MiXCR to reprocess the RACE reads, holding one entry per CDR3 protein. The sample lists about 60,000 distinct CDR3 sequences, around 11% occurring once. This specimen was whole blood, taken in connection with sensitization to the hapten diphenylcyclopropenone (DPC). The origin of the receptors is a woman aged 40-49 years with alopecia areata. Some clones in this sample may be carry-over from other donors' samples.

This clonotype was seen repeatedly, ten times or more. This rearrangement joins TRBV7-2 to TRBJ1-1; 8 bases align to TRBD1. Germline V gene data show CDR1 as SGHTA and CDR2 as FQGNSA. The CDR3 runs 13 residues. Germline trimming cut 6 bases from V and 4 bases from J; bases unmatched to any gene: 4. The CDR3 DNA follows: TGTGCCAGCAGGGCTACAGGGGGCACTGAAGCTTTCTTT. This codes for CASRATGGTEAFF.

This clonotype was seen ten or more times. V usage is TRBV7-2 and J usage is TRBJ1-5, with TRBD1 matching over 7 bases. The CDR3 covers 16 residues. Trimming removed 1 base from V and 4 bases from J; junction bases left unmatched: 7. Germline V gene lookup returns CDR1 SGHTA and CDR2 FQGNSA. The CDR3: CASSLVAGGINQPQHF. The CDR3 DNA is TGTGCCAGCAGCTTAGTGGCAGGGGGGATAAATCAGCCCCAGCATTTT.

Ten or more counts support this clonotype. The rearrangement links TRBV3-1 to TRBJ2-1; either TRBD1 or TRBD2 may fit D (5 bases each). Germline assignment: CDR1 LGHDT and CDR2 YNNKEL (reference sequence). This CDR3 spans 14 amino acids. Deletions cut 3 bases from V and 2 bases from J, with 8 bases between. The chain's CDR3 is CASSHRDPYNEQFF. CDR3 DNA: TGTGCCAGCAGCCACCGGGACCCCTACAATGAGCAGTTCTTC.

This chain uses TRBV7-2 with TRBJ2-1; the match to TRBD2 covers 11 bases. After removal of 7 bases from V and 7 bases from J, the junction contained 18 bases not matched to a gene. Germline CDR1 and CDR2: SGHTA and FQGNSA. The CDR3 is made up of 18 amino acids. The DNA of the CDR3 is TGTGCCAGCACCCACGCCCAACTAGCGGGAGCTGGGGGGAATGAGCAGTTCTTC. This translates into CASTHAQLAGAGGNEQFF.

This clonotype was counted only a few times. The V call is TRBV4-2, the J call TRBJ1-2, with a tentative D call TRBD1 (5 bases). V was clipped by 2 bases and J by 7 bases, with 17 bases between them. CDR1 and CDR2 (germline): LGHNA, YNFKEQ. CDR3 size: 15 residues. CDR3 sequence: CASSQTGSGDAGYTF. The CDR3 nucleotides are TGTGCCAGCAGCCAAACCGGGTCGGGGGATGCTGGCTACACCTTC.

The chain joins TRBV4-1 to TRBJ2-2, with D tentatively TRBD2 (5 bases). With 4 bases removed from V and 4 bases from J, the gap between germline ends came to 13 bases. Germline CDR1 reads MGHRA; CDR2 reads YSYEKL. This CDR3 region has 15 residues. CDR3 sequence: CASSRETTGTGELFF. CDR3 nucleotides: TGCGCCAGCAGCCGGGAGACTACGGGCACCGGGGAGCTGTTTTTT.